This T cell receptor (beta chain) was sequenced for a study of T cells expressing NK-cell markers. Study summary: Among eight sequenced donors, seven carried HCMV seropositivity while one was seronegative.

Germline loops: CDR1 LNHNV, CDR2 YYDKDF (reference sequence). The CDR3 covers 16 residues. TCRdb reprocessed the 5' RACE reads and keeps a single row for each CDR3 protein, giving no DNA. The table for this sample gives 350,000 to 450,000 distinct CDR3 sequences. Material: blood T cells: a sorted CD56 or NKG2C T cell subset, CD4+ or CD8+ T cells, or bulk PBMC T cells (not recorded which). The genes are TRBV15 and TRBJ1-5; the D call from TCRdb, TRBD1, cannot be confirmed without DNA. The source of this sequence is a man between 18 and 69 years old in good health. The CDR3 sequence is CATSRPRGTGIQPQHF.